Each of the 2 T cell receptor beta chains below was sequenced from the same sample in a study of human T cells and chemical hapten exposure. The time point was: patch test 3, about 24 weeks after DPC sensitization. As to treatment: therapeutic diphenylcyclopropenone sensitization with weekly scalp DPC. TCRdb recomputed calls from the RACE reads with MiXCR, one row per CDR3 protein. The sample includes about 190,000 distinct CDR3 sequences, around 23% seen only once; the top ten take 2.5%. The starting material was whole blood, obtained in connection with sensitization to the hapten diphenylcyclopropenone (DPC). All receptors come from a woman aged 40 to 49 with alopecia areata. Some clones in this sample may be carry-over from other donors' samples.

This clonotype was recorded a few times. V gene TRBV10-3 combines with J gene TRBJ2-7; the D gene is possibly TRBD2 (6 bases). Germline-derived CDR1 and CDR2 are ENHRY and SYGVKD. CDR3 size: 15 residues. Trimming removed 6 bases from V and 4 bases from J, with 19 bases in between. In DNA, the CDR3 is TGTGCCATCAGCTCGGGGGTTTCGTCAAGGTACGAGCAGTACTTC. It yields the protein CAISSGVSSRYEQYF.

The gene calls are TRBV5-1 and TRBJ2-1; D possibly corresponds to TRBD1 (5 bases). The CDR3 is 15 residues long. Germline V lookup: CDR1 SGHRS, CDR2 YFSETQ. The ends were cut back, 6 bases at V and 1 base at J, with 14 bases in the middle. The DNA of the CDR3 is TGCGCCAGCAACCGACAGAGCATTTCCTACAATGAGCAGTTCTTC. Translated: CASNRQSISYNEQFF.